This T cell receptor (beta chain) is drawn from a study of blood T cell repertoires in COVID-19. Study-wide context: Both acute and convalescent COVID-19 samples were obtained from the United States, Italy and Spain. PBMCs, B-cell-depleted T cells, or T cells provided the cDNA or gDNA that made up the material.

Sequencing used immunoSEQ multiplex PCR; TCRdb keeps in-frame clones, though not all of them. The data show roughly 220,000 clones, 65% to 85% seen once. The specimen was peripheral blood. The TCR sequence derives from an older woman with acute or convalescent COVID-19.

The CDR3 reads CASSPNAGLKGNTIYF. The CDR3 DNA reads as TGCGCCAGCAGCCCAAACGCGGGGTTGAAAGGAAACACCATATATTTT. The J gene is TRBJ1-3, the V gene TRBV4-1; D remains ambiguous. The CDR3 is 16 residues long. The V and J ends lost 4 bases and 4 bases respectively, with 17 bases between them. The germline CDR1 and CDR2 sequences are MGHRA and YSYEKL.